The T cell receptor beta chain under discussion was sequenced for a study of regulatory T cells in long-lasting Graves disease (dated by TCRdb to 2020 to 2022). In the study overall: Patients with newly diagnosed Graves' disease had been on antithyroid drugs for under 3 months. This study used TCR sequencing and RNA sequencing of peripheral blood to compare persistent Graves' disease patients against newly diagnosed Graves' disease patients. The study was registered as a clinical trial and conducted in China. A total of roughly 33 samples underwent TCR sequencing: approximately 13 from persistent and approximately 20 from newly diagnosed Graves' disease patients.

Libraries were constructed by multiplex PCR. Reads for this sample came from an Illumina HiSeq 4000. To build TCR beta libraries, CDR3 regions were amplified by Arm-PCR using iRepertoire HTBI primers. Before sequencing, the PCR products underwent gel purification. The source study handled its data this way. Across samples, around 62 TRBV and roughly 13 TRBJ segments were identified and used for gene usage analysis of CDR3 amino acid clonotypes. COPE and FqMerger were used to merge the filtered high-quality paired reads into contigs. BLAST was used to align contigs to IMGT TRBV, TRBD and TRBJ reference genes, and CDR3 was defined according to IMGT. Clonotypes above 0.1% frequency were classified as highly expanded clones. Shannon entropy served as the measure of repertoire diversity, while the Gini coefficient captured V-J evenness. Public clonotypes were defined as clonotypes shared by more than one individual. Through fastp at Q25 and MiXCR, TCRdb rebuilt clones from the public reads, retaining in-frame beta chains. Each CDR3 protein appears once, grouped with its most common genes and DNA. What appears here as the V and J calls and clone size reflects TCRdb's work, not the paper's. The sample has a few hundred thousand distinct CDR3 sequences on record, about 15% of them singletons. Over 15% of the sample is in the top ten clones.

The germline V gene encodes CDR1 SGHKS and CDR2 YYEKEE (reference sequence). The CDR3 runs 13 residues from the cysteine to the phenylalanine. The kept DNA is CDR3 alone, 39 bases in frame from the first base. V loses 4 bases of germline sequence and J loses 6 bases, and the interval between the two ends is 10 bases. As to this clonotype: Its binding antigen is unknown. No clone much larger than this one lies a single base away; base qualities are absent.

What the time point label conveys for this sample: newly diagnosed GD, antithyroid drugs for less than 3 months. For both TCR sequencing and RNA sequencing, RNA was extracted from PBMCs in TRIzol. The diagnosis of Graves' disease was made according to American Thyroid Association guidelines. Patients for the study were recruited at an endocrinology department in Xi'an, China. Each patient gave approximately 10 milliliters of peripheral blood, collected in an EDTA anticoagulant tube. Ficoll Paque Plus density gradient separation was used to isolate PBMCs, and no further T cell sorting was done. RNA quality was checked with an Agilent 2100 Bioanalyzer and agarose gel, and concentration with a NanoDrop 2000. Broader findings and caveats from the paper: As a limitation, the authors acknowledged that the small sample size may reduce accuracy. Sequencing and analysis were restricted to the TCR beta chain. The study examined only peripheral blood because the primary lesion, thyroid tissue, could not be accessed. Preferential use of TRBV28, TRBJ1-2 and TRBJ2-5 was observed in persistent disease, whereas TRBV20-1 and TRBJ2-1 were favored in newly diagnosed disease. Compared with newly diagnosed patients, patients with persistent Graves' disease had lower TCR Shannon entropy and fewer highly expanded clones, which suggests clonal expansion. Patients with persistent disease shared more public clonotypes (over 2,500) than newly diagnosed patients did (more than 900).

These records were also assigned to another study, of T cells in Graves' hyperthyroidism and ophthalmopathy. Taken from the second paper: Graves' hyperthyroidism was defined as stable when no progression to ophthalmopathy occurred over 18 months of follow-up. The hyperthyroidism patients were between 18 and 65 years old and newly diagnosed, with a disease duration of less than 2 months. Any patient with an uncontrolled infection, another autoimmune disease, pregnancy or lactation was excluded. Clinical symptoms, serum thyroxine and TRAb, thyroid ultrasound, and orbital computed tomography formed the basis for the diagnoses. A first-round RT-PCR of the TCR CDR3 used the HTBI primer set with the Qiagen OneStep RT-PCR kit. Most expanded thyroid clonotypes (frequency above 0.001) were also detected in blood, a finding suggesting that blood repertoires may reflect thyroid immune responses. A 13 V-J signature model separated ophthalmopathy from stable hyperthyroidism, with around 88% sensitivity and roughly 81% specificity in cross-validation and 80%/75% in testing. In validation, progression to ophthalmopathy was predicted by the model with 65% to 71% sensitivity and approximately 78% specificity, a median of approximately 6.5 months before onset. A discovery cohort of approximately 100 patients, 43 with Graves' ophthalmopathy and 57 with stable Graves' hyperthyroidism, was used to find distinguishing TCR V-J signatures. An independent validation cohort of about 20 hyperthyroidism patients and approximately 15 patients who later progressed to ophthalmopathy tested prospective prediction of ophthalmopathy. For training and testing, the 95 to 100 patients in the discovery cohort were randomly divided in a 7:3 ratio. In addition, the study compared T-cell repertoires in thyroid tissue and in blood from roughly 6 Graves' hyperthyroidism patients. Following sampling, methimazole starting at 30 mg daily was given to hyperthyroidism patients, and high-dose intravenous methylprednisolone was given to ophthalmopathy patients. Libraries were constructed in a second round of multiplex PCR, after which size selection and purification were carried out. The libraries were sequenced on an Illumina HiSeq2000 using paired-end 100 bp reads. SOAPnuke was used to process the raw data, throwing out any read that contained adapters or uncalled bases, had a mean Phred below 15, or lacked an exact constant-primer or identifier match. High-quality paired reads were merged using COPE v1.2.5, and each unique nucleotide sequence was defined as a clonotype. MiTCR v1.1 was used to align clonotypes to the IMGT TRBV, TRBD and TRBJ reference segments. The analysis included only V-J combinations with a frequency above 0.0001, which together covered more than 98% of the repertoires. A TCS score was defined as the ratio of F50 (clonal expansion) to E x V (chaos), with BLOSUM62-based TCRdist applied between CDR3 peptides within each V-J. Welch's t-statistics and random forest reduced around 520 V-J features to around 14, which were used in a naive Bayes classifier (R e1071). No statistical method was used to set the sample size in advance, and investigators knew the group allocation. The paper reports TCR Vbeta CDR3 sequencing of roughly 140 peripheral blood samples: some 41 ophthalmopathy, approximately 74 hyperthyroidism and approximately 17 progressor patients.

The material sequenced was peripheral blood mononuclear cells (PBMCs), taken at new diagnosis, from a patient treated with antithyroid drugs. This receptor was identified in a woman aged 50 to 60 with Graves disease. Donor details come from another sample of the same person, matched by shared clones. Rearrangement joined TRBV5-5 to TRBJ2-2; the D gene is not confidently resolved. The nucleotide sequence is given as TGTGCCAGCAGCGAGGTCTTATCCGGGGAGCTGTTTTTT. It codes for CASSEVLSGELFF.